Presented here are 5 T cell receptor beta chains from one specimen sequenced in a study of T cell responses to AZD1222 COVID-19 vaccine. Sequencing was performed with immunoSEQ multiplex PCR; in TCRdb, only in-frame clones are kept and a portion is missing. The table includes 180,000 or so clones, 92% detected once. Sequencing used peripheral blood, obtained 28 days after the second AZD1222 dose. These receptor sequences come from an adult who received the AZD1222 COVID-19 vaccine.

Regarding this clone: The same CDR3 also results from other DNA sequences found in this sample. The CDR3 nucleotides are TGTGCCTGGAGTGGGGGGGGGAATTCACCCCTCCACTTT. As protein: CAWSGGGNSPLHF. J is TRBJ1-6 and V is TRBV30, with D maybe TRBD1 (5 bases). The CDR3 sequence is 13 residues long. The germline V and J ends were trimmed by 1 base and 7 bases, with 8 bases remaining between them. Germline V CDR1 and CDR2: GTSNPN, SVGIG (reference sequence). The variable domain in full, completed from reference TRBV30 and TRBJ1-6, reads SQTIHQWPATLVQPVGSPLSLECTVEGTSNPNLYWYRQAAGRGLQLLFYSVGIGQISSEVPQNLSASRPQDRQFILSSKKLLLSDSGFYLCAWSGGGNSPLHFGNGTRLTVT.

The chain has TRBV30 and TRBJ1-6, with TRBD1 as a possible D gene (6 bases). Germline-derived CDR1 and CDR2 are GTSNPN and SVGIG (reference sequence). The CDR3 runs to 13 residues. The germline V and J ends were trimmed by 2 bases and 10 bases, with 12 bases remaining between them. The CDR3 DNA follows: TGTGCCTGGAGTCCGGAGGGGGAATCACCCCTCCACTTT. Amino acids: CAWSPEGESPLHF.

The rearrangement joins TRBV5-6 to TRBJ2-2, with 11 bases lining up with TRBD2. Germline assignment: CDR1 SGHDT and CDR2 YYEEEE. Germline trimming cut 2 bases from V and 3 bases from J; bases unmatched to any gene: 6. This CDR3 has 17 amino acids. The CDR3, as DNA: TGTGCCAGCAGCTTTTGGGGGACTAGCGGATACACCGGGGAGCTGTTTTTT. The encoded protein is CASSFWGTSGYTGELFF. The full variable domain, in which reference TRBV5-6 and TRBJ2-2 provide the parts outside the CDR3, is DAGVTQSPTHLIKTRGQQVTLRCSPKSGHDTVSWYQQALGQGPQFIFQYYEEEERQRGNFPDRFSGHQFPNYSSELNVNALLLGDSALYLCASSFWGTSGYTGELFFGEGSRLTVL.

The rearrangement joins TRBV24-1 to TRBJ1-3; D is ambiguous. CDR3 length: 18 amino acids. Germline V gene data show CDR1 as KGHDR and CDR2 as SFDVKD. V lost 4 bases, J lost 1 base, and 19 bases lay in between. The CDR3 DNA is TGTGCCACCAGTGAAGGACCCTCCGACTGCCGATCTGGAAACACCATATATTTT. Translating gives CATSEGPSDCRSGNTIYF.

The rearrangement links TRBV9 to TRBJ2-1, with no clear D. Germline values: CDR1 SGDLS, CDR2 YYNGEE. This CDR3 has 14 amino acids. V lost 2 bases, J lost 3 bases, and 9 bases lay in between. The CDR3 loop reads CASSVELNYNEQFF. The CDR3 DNA reads TGTGCCAGCAGCGTGGAACTGAACTACAATGAGCAGTTCTTC.